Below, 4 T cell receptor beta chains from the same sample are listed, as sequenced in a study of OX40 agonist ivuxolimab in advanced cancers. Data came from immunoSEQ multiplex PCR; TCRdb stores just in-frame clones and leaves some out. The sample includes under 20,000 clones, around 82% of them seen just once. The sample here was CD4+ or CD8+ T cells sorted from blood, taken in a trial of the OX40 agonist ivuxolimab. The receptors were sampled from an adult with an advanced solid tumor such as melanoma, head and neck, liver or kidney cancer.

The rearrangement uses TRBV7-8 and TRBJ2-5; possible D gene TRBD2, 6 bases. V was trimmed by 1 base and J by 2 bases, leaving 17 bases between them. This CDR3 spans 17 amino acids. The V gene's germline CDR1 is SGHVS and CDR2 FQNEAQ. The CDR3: CASSLDHSGEKQETQYF. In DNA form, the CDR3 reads TGTGCCAGCAGCTTAGACCATTCGGGGGAGAAACAAGAGACCCAGTACTTC. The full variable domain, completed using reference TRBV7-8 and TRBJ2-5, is GAGVSQSPRYKVAKRGQDVALRCDPISGHVSLFWYQQALGQGPEFLTYFQNEAQLDKSGLPSDRFFAERPEGSVSTLKIQRTQQEDSAVYLCASSLDHSGEKQETQYFGPGTRLLVL.

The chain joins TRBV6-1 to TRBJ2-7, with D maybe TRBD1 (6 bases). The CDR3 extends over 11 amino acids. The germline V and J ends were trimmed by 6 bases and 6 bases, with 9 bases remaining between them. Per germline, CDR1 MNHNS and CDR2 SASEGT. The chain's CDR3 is CASRAGAEQYF. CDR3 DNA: TGTGCCAGCAGGGCAGGGGCCGAGCAGTACTTC.

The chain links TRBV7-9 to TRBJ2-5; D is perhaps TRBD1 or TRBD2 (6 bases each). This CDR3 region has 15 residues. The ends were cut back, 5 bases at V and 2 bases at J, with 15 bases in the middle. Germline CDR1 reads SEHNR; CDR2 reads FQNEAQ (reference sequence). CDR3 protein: CASSPGATEQETQYF. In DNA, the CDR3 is TGTGCCAGCAGCCCGGGGGCGACAGAACAAGAGACCCAGTACTTC.

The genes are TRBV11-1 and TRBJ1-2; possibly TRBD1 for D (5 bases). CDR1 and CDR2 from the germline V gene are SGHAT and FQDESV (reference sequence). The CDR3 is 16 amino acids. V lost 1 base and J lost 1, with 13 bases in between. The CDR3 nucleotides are TGTGCCAGCAGCTTAGAGGGGCAGGGATATAACTATGGCTACACCTTC. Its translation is CASSLEGQGYNYGYTF.